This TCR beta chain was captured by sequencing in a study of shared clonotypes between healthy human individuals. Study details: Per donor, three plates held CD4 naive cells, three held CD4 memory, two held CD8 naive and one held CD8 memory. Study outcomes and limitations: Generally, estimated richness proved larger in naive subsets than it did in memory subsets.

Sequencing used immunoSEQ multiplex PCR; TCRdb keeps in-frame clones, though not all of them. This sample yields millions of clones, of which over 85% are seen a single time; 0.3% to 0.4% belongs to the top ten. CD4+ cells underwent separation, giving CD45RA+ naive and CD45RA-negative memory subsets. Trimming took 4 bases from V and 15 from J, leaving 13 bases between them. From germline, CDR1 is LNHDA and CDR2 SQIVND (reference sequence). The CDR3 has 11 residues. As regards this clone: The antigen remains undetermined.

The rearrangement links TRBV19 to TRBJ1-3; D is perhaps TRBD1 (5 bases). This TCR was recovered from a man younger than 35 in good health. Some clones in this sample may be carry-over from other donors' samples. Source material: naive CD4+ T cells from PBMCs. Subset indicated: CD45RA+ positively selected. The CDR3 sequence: CASSTVGTPYF. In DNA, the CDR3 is TGTGCCAGTAGTACCGTCGGGACTCCATATTTT.